This TCR beta chain came from a study of blood T cells in healthy people across ages. A second PCR, run for roughly 7 to 12 cycles, used a sample-barcoded 5' primer plus a J-beta primer mix. TCRdb independently ran MiXCR on the 5' RACE reads; one entry per CDR3 protein. The sample has approximately 800,000 distinct CDR3 sequences; 60% to 80% are singletons. CDR1 and CDR2 (germline): LGHDT, YNNKEL (reference sequence). This CDR3 comprises 16 residues. The trim removed 4 bases at V and 0 bases at J, leaving 7 bases unmatched. The chain links TRBV3-1 to TRBJ2-7, with 9 bases lining up with TRBD1. The sequenced sample was blood. The TCR comes from a young man in good health. The CDR3 is CASSRSGTGNSYEQYF. DNA of the CDR3: TGTGCCAGCAGCCGCTCCGGGACAGGGAACTCCTACGAGCAGTACTTC.